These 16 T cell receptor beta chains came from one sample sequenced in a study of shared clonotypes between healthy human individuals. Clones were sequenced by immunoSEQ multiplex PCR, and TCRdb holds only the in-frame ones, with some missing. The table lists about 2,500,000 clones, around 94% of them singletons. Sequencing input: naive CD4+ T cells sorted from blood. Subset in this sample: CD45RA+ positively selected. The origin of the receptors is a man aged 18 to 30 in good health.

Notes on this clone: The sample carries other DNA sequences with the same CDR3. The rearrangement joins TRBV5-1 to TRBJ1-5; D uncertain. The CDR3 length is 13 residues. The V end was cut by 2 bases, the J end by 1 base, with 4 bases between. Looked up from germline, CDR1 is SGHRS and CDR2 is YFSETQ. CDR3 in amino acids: CASSLYSNQPQHF. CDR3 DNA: TGCGCCAGCAGCTTATACAGCAATCAGCCCCAGCATTTT.

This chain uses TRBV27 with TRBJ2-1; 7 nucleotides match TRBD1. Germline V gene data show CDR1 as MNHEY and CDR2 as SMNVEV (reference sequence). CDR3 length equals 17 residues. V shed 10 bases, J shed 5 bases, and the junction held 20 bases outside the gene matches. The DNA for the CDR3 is TGTGCCACCCTCTCGAGACAGGGTTGGTCCCCCGACAATGAGCAGTTCTTC. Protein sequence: CATLSRQGWSPDNEQFF.

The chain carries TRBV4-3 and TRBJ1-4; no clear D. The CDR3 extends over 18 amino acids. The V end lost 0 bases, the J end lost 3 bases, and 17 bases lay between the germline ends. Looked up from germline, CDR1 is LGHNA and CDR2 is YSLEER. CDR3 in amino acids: CASSQDFGERVPNEKLFF. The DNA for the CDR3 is TGCGCCAGCAGCCAAGATTTCGGGGAAAGGGTCCCTAATGAAAAACTGTTTTTT.

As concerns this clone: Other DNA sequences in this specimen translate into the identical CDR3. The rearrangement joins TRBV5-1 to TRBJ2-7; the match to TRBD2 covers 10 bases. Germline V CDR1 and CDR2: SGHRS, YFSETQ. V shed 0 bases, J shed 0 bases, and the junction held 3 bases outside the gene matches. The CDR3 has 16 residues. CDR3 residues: CASSLGLAGVSYEQYF. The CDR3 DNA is TGCGCCAGCAGCTTGGGTCTAGCGGGGGTCTCCTACGAGCAGTACTTC.

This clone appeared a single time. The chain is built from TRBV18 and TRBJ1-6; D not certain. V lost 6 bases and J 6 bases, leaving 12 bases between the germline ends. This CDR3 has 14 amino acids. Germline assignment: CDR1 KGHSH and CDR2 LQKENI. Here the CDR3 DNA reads TGTGCCAGCTCCTTTGGGCAGCTTAATTCACCCCTCCACTTT. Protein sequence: CASSFGQLNSPLHF. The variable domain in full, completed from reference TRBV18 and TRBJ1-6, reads NAGVMQNPRHLVRRRGQEARLRCSPMKGHSHVYWYRQLPEEGLKFMVYLQKENIIDESGMPKERFSAEFPKEGPSILRIQQVVRGDSAAYFCASSFGQLNSPLHFGNGTRLTVT.

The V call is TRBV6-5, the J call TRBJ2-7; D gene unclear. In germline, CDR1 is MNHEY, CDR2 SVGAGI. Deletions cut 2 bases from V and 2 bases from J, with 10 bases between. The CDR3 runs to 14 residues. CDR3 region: CASSYRVGAYEQYF. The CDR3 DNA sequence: TGTGCCAGCAGTTACAGGGTTGGAGCCTACGAGCAGTACTTC.

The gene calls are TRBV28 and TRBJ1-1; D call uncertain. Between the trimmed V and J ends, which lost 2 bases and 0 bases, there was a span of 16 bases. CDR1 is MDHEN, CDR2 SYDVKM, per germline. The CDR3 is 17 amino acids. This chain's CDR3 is CASSLAGFIEVNTEAFF. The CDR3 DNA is TGTGCCAGCAGTTTAGCTGGGTTTATCGAGGTGAACACTGAAGCTTTCTTT.

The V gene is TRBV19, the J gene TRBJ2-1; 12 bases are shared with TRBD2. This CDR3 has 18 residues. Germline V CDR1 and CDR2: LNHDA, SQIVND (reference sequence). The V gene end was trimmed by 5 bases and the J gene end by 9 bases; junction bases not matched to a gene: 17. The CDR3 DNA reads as TGTGCCAGTAGTGAACAGGGGGCTGGACTAGCGGGGCCCGGTGAGCAGTTCTTC. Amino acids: CASSEQGAGLAGPGEQFF.

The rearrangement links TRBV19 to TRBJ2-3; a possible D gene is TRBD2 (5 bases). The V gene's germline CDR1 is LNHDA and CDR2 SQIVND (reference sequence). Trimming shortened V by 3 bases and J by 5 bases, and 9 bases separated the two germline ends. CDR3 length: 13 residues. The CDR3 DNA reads TGTGCCAGTAGTATCCTGGAGGAAGATACGCAGTATTTT. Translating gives CASSILEEDTQYF.

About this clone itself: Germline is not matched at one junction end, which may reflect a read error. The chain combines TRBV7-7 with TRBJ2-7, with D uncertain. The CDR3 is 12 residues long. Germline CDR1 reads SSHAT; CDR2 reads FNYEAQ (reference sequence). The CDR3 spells CASSFSNYEQYF. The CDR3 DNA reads TGTGCTAGCAGCTTCTCAAACTACGAGCAGTACTTC.

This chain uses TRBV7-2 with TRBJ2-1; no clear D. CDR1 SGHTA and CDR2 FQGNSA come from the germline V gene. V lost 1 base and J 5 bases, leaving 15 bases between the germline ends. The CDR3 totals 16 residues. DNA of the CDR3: TGTGCCAGCAGCTTAGGGCTGAGTCCACATAACAATGAGCAGTTCTTC. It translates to CASSLGLSPHNNEQFF.

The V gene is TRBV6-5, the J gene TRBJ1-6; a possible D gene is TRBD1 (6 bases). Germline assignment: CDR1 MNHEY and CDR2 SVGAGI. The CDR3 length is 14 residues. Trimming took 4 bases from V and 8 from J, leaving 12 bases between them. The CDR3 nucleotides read TGTGCCAGCAGTTGGGCAGGGGTTGATTCACCCCTCCACTTT. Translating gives CASSWAGVDSPLHF.

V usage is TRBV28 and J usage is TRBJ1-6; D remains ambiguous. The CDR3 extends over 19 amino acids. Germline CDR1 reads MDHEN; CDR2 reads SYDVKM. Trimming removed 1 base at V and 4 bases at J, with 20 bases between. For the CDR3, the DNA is TGTGCCAGCAGTTTATCAATCCGGGTAGGAGGGTCATATAATTCACCCCTCCACTTT. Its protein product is CASSLSIRVGGSYNSPLHF.

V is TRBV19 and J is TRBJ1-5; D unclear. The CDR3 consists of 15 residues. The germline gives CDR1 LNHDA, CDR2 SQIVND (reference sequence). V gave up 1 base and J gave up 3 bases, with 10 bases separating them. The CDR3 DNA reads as TGTGCCAGTAGTATAGTGGTACGGGACAATCAGCCCCAGCATTTT. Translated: CASSIVVRDNQPQHF.

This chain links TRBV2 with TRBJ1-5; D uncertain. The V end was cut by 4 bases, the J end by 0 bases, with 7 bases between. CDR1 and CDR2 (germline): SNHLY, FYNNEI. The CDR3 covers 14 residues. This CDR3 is CASSADISNQPQHF. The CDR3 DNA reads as TGTGCCAGCAGTGCTGATATTAGCAATCAGCCCCAGCATTTT.

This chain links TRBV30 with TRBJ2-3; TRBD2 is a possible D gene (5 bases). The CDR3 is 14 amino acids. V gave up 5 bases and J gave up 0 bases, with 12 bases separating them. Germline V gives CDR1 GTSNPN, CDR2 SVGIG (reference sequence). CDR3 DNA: TGTGCCTGGGCCCGCGGGTCTAGCACAGATACGCAGTATTTT. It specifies CAWARGSSTDTQYF.